This TCR beta chain comes out of a study of blood T cell repertoires in COVID-19. Overall study: The United States, Italy and Spain were the sources of the acute and convalescent COVID-19 samples. The analysed material was cDNA or gDNA that came from T cells, B-cell-depleted T cells, or PBMCs.

This CDR3 spans 13 amino acids. Trimming removed 6 bases at V and 4 bases at J, with 10 bases between. Germline V lookup: CDR1 MNHEY, CDR2 SVGAGI. In the source study's methods: Counts of nucleated cells, estimated from reference gene primer amplification, were obtained. The data were produced by immunoSEQ multiplex PCR, yet TCRdb's version contains in-frame clones alone and is incomplete. That table gives V, J and clone size, and the DNA gave D and trimming. The table records about 210,000 clones, around four fifths of them present only once. Sequencing was carried out using peripheral blood. The clonotype originates from a woman aged 45-65 years with acute or convalescent COVID-19. This chain connects TRBV6-5 to TRBJ1-5; D is unclear. The CDR3 protein is CASSVTTNQPQHF. CDR3 bases: TGTGCCAGCAGCGTCACTACTAATCAGCCCCAGCATTTT.